The 2 T cell receptor beta chains presented below share a single source sample, sequenced in a study of PD-L1 blockade in urothelial cancer. Assay: immunoSEQ multiplex PCR; the TCRdb copy retains only in-frame clones and omits some. The sample carries about 84,000 clones, 82% recorded once. This sample comprised PBMCs, obtained around atezolizumab (anti-PD-L1) treatment. Receptors were obtained from a man aged 70-80 years with urothelial cancer.

The genes are TRBV19 and TRBJ1-2; 10 nucleotides line up with TRBD1. The CDR3 runs to 17 residues. CDR1 and CDR2 from the germline V gene are LNHDA and SQIVND (reference sequence). With V trimmed by 5 bases and J by 2 bases, 11 bases remained unmatched. CDR3 sequence (DNA): TGTGCCAGTAGTGCTACAGGCATGACAGGGGGCAACTATGGCTACACCTTC. Translation: CASSATGMTGGNYGYTF.

The chain links TRBV19 to TRBJ2-5; D gene uncertain. The CDR3 has 13 residues. Trimming cost V 2 bases and J 1 base, with 5 bases left between them. The germline gives CDR1 LNHDA, CDR2 SQIVND (reference sequence). The CDR3 is CASSINTQETQYF. The DNA of the CDR3 is TGTGCCAGTAGTATAAACACCCAAGAGACCCAGTACTTC.